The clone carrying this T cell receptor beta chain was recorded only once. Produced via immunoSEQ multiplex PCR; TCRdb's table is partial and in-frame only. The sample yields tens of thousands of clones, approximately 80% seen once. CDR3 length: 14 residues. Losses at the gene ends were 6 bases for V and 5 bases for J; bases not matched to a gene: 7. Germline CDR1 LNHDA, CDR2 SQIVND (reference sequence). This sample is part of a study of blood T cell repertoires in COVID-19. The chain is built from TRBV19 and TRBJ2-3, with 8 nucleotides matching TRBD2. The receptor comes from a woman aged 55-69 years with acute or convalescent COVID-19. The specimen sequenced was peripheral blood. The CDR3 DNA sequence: TGTGCCAGTAGCAAAGCGGGAGCCAGAGATACGCAGTATTTT. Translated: CASSKAGARDTQYF.